The clone carrying this T cell receptor (beta chain) was counted between two and nine times. These data come from a study of regulatory T cells in long-lasting Graves disease. Background on the study: Persistent Graves' disease meant over 5 years of antithyroid drugs with positive TSH receptor antibodies.

In building TCR beta libraries, iRepertoire HTBI primers were used together with Arm-PCR of CDR3 regions. Each CDR3 protein is one row after TCRdb ran MiXCR on the multiplex PCR reads. The sample has 300,000 or so distinct CDR3 sequences, around a fifth seen once. The germline V gene has CDR1 KGHSH and CDR2 LQKENI. The V end was cut by 5 bases, the J end by 2 bases, with 10 bases between. This CDR3 has 14 amino acids. Time point: persistent/refractory GD, antithyroid drugs over 5 years with positive TRAb. PBMC RNA was the source of the TCR library. Source: peripheral blood mononuclear cells (PBMCs), taken when the disease was refractory, from a patient treated with antithyroid drugs. This chain connects TRBV18 to TRBJ1-5; D possibly corresponds to TRBD1 (6 bases). This receptor was obtained from a female donor with Graves disease. CDR3 bases: TGTGCCAGCTCAGATAGGACAGGCAATCAGCCCCAGCATTTT. It translates to CASSDRTGNQPQHF.